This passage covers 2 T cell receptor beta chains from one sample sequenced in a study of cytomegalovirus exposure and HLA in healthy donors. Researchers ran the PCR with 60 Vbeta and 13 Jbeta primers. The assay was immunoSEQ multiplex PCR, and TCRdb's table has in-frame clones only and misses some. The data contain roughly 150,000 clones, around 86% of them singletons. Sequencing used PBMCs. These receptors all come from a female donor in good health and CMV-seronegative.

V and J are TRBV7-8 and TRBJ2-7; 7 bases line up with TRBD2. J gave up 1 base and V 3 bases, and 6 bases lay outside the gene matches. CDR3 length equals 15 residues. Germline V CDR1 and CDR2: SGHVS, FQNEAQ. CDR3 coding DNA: TGTGCCAGCAGCTTCGGCGGGAGAGGGTCCTACGAGCAGTACTTC. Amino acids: CASSFGGRGSYEQYF.

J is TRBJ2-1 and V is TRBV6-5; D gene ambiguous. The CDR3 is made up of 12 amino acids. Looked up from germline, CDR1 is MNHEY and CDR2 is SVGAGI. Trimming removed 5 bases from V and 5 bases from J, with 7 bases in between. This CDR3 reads CASSPSDNEQFF. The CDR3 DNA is TGTGCCAGCAGTCCCTCGGACAATGAGCAGTTCTTC.